The 26 T cell receptor beta chains listed next were all sequenced from one sample in a study of T cells in Graves' hyperthyroidism and ophthalmopathy. RNA transcripts yielded amplified TCR beta CDR3 regions. When the TCR CDR3 underwent first-round RT-PCR, the HTBI primer set was used. TCRdb processed the multiplex PCR reads anew with MiXCR; each CDR3 protein has one entry. The sample consists of a few hundred thousand distinct CDR3 sequences, around 42% of them appearing once. The sequenced sample consisted of peripheral blood or thyroid tissue (not recorded which). Every receptor here comes from a woman under 30 with Graves' hyperthyroidism.

The chain links TRBV7-3 to TRBJ2-6; 9 positions agree with TRBD2. The CDR3 consists of 18 residues. J gave up 0 bases and V 4 bases, and 7 bases lay outside the gene matches. CDR1 is SGHTA and CDR2 is FQGTGA in the germline V gene. The CDR3 reads CASSSPAGGNSGANVLTF. The CDR3 region has the DNA TGTGCCAGCAGCTCACCAGCGGGAGGAAACTCTGGGGCCAACGTCCTGACTTTC. Complete variable domain (other parts from reference TRBV7-3 and TRBJ2-6): GAGVSQTPSNKVTEKGKYVELRCDPISGHTALYWYRQSLGQGPEFLIYFQGTGAADDSGLPNDRFFAVRPEGSVSTLKIQRTERGDSAVYLCASSSPAGGNSGANVLTFGAGSRLTVL.

Ten or more counts support this clonotype. The genes are TRBV7-9 and TRBJ1-2; D not certain. The CDR3 is 14 residues long. CDR1 SEHNR and CDR2 FQNEAQ come from the germline V gene (reference sequence). Trimming stripped 0 bases from V and 2 bases from J, with 7 bases between. CDR3 region: CASSLAENNYGYTF. The CDR3 DNA is TGTGCCAGCAGCTTAGCAGAGAACAACTATGGCTACACCTTC. Full variable domain (rest looked up from reference TRBV7-9 and TRBJ1-2): DTGVSQNPRHKITKRGQNVTFRCDPISEHNRLYWYRQTLGQGPEFLTYFQNEAQLEKSRLLSDRFSAERPKGSFSTLEIQRTEQGDSAMYLCASSLAENNYGYTFGSGTRLTVV.

This clonotype was observed a handful of times. This chain joins TRBV7-2 and TRBJ2-1; unclear D gene. Germline loops: CDR1 SGHTA, CDR2 FQGNSA. V was clipped by 3 bases and J by 8 bases, with 17 bases between them. This CDR3 is 15 amino acids long. CDR3 residues: CASSLVWTRGHEQFF. The CDR3 nucleotides are TGTGCCAGCAGCTTGGTGTGGACCCGCGGTCATGAGCAGTTCTTC.

The chain links TRBV15 to TRBJ1-5, with TRBD1 identical over 8 bases. The CDR3 is made up of 15 amino acids. Trimming at V came to 7 bases and at J to 10 bases, leaving 15 bases not matched to a gene. Germline values: CDR1 LNHNV, CDR2 YYDKDF (reference sequence). As DNA, the CDR3 is TGTGCCACCACCTCGTACGACAGGGGCGGTGGTCCCCAGCATTTT. Its protein is CATTSYDRGGGPQHF.

The rearrangement uses TRBV7-9 and TRBJ1-3; no clear D gene. The length of the CDR3 is 16 residues. Trimming removed 4 bases at V and 8 bases at J, with 21 bases between. From germline, CDR1 is SEHNR and CDR2 FQNEAQ (reference sequence). CDR3 bases: TGTGCCAGCAGCTATGCACGGACCCTCTATGGCTACACCATATATTTT. Its translation: CASSYARTLYGYTIYF.

The table lists this clonotype with many counts. The CDR3 reads CASSLTYGNYEQYF. The CDR3 DNA reads TGTGCCAGCAGTTTAACTTACGGCAACTACGAGCAGTACTTC. V usage is TRBV28 and J usage is TRBJ2-7; D is undetermined. CDR1 and CDR2 from the germline V gene are MDHEN and SYDVKM. V lost 2 bases to trimming and J lost 3 bases, with 11 bases between them. The CDR3 is 14 residues long.

This clonotype was picked up many times. The chain's CDR3 is CAISDEGARQPQHF. The CDR3 DNA reads TGTGCCATCAGTGACGAGGGGGCGCGGCAGCCCCAGCATTTT. The gene calls are TRBV10-3 and TRBJ1-5, with 7 bases that match TRBD1. Trimming cost V 3 bases and J 7 bases; bases outside gene matches: 6. CDR3 length equals 14 residues. CDR1 and CDR2 from the germline V gene are ENHRY and SYGVKD.

This clonotype was counted a few times. CDR3 in amino acids: CASNTGDQPQHF. The DNA of the CDR3 is TGTGCCAGCAATACCGGGGATCAGCCCCAGCATTTT. The chain has TRBV6-5 and TRBJ1-5; the D is unclear. The length of the CDR3 is 12 residues. Trimming removed 7 bases from V and 5 bases from J, with 9 bases in between. Germline V gene data show CDR1 as MNHEY and CDR2 as SVGAGI.

This rearrangement joins TRBV7-3 to TRBJ1-3; possibly TRBD1 for D (5 bases). V lost 5 bases to trimming and J lost 4 bases, with 15 bases between them. Germline V gene lookup returns CDR1 SGHTA and CDR2 FQGTGA. This CDR3 is built from 15 residues. This CDR3 is CASSPGGGGGNTIYF. DNA for the CDR3: TGTGCCAGCAGCCCCGGGGGTGGTGGCGGAAACACCATATATTTT.

The chain couples TRBV10-3 to TRBJ2-7; 12 nucleotides align to TRBD2. The CDR3 spans 14 residues. Germline V gene sequence: CDR1 ENHRY, CDR2 SYGVKD. V trimming: 10 bases; J trimming: 6 bases; junction bases outside the gene matches: 10. DNA for the CDR3: TGTGCCACCAAACGACTAGCGGGAGACGCCGAGCAGTACTTC. It encodes CATKRLAGDAEQYF.

This clonotype has more than one count but fewer than ten. CDR3 sequence: CASSPEFSPGNTIYF. The CDR3 bases are TGTGCCAGCAGTCCAGAGTTCTCCCCTGGAAACACCATATATTTT. The gene calls are TRBV7-9 and TRBJ1-3; D remains ambiguous. Germline V gives CDR1 SEHNR, CDR2 FQNEAQ (reference sequence). Trimming took off 6 bases at V and 2 bases at J, with 14 bases between the two ends. The CDR3 covers 15 residues. Supplemented by reference TRBV7-9 and TRBJ1-3, the full variable domain reads DTGVSQNPRHKITKRGQNVTFRCDPISEHNRLYWYRQTLGQGPEFLTYFQNEAQLEKSRLLSDRFSAERPKGSFSTLEIQRTEQGDSAMYLCASSPEFSPGNTIYFGEGSWLTVV.

This rearrangement joins TRBV20-1 to TRBJ2-5; D gene unclear. Trimming stripped 5 bases from V and 2 bases from J, with 12 bases between. Germline V CDR1 and CDR2: DFQATT, SNEGSKA (reference sequence). The CDR3 runs 13 residues. The DNA of the CDR3 is TGCAGTGCTGCATCCTGGCCTCAAGAGACCCAGTACTTC. Translated: CSAASWPQETQYF.

The chain combines TRBV9 with TRBJ2-5; D gene unclear. The CDR3 is made up of 13 amino acids. V was shortened by 2 bases and J by 4 bases, with 9 bases between the two germline ends. Germline assignment: CDR1 SGDLS and CDR2 YYNGEE. The CDR3 region is CASSVCPGETQYF. CDR3 coding DNA: TGTGCCAGCAGCGTCTGCCCCGGAGAGACCCAGTACTTC.

The chain couples TRBV2 to TRBJ2-3; no clear D gene. This CDR3 is built from 14 residues. The V end was cut by 4 bases, the J end by 0 bases, with 8 bases between. Germline V gives CDR1 SNHLY, CDR2 FYNNEI. The CDR3 coding sequence is TGTGCCAGCAGTGTCGATACTAGCACAGATACGCAGTATTTT. Its protein product is CASSVDTSTDTQYF.

This clonotype was counted at least ten times. The chain has TRBV7-2 and TRBJ1-1; 9 bases map to TRBD1. From germline, CDR1 is SGHTA and CDR2 FQGNSA. The CDR3 has 15 amino acids. With 4 bases clipped from V and 4 bases from J, the junction kept 7 bases outside the gene matches. In DNA, the CDR3 is TGTGCCAGCAGCTGGGGGACAGGGAGAGTCACTGAAGCTTTCTTT. This encodes CASSWGTGRVTEAFF.

This clonotype was observed many times. The chain employs TRBV9 and TRBJ1-1; D might be TRBD1 (5 bases). V gave up 1 base and J gave up 4 bases, with 14 bases separating them. The CDR3 has 15 residues. From germline, CDR1 is SGDLS and CDR2 YYNGEE. Here the CDR3 reads CASSVKGISATEAFF. The CDR3 region has the DNA TGTGCCAGCAGCGTAAAGGGGATATCGGCCACTGAAGCTTTCTTT. The variable domain in full, completed from reference TRBV9 and TRBJ1-1, reads DSGVTQTPKHLITATGQRVTLRCSPRSGDLSVYWYQQSLDQGLQFLIQYYNGEERAKGNILERFSAQQFPDLHSELNLSSLELGDSALYFCASSVKGISATEAFFGQGTRLTVV.

The chain is built from TRBV20-1 and TRBJ2-3, with D possibly matching TRBD1 (6 bases). Looked up from germline, CDR1 is DFQATT and CDR2 is SNEGSKA (reference sequence). Trimming stripped 4 bases from V and 0 bases from J, with 11 bases between. This CDR3 is 14 amino acids long. The DNA of the CDR3 is TGCAGTGCTACTCGGGACACTAGCACAGATACGCAGTATTTT. Translated: CSATRDTSTDTQYF.

CDR3: CASSSLLGVYEQYF. The CDR3 DNA sequence: TGTGCCAGCAGTTCCCTACTCGGGGTCTACGAGCAGTACTTC. This sequence joins TRBV11-1 and TRBJ2-7; weak D call: TRBD2 (5 bases). The ends were cut back, 6 bases at V and 3 bases at J, with 15 bases in the middle. In germline, CDR1 is SGHAT, CDR2 FQDESV (reference sequence). The CDR3 extends over 14 amino acids.

This clonotype was seen a handful of times. This sequence joins TRBV4-1 and TRBJ2-5; TRBD1 is a possible D gene (6 bases). The CDR3 spans 15 residues. In germline, CDR1 is MGHRA, CDR2 YSYEKL. Deletions cut 2 bases from V and 3 bases from J, with 13 bases between. DNA of the CDR3: TGCGCCAGCAGCCAATACCCAGGGACAAAAGAGACCCAGTACTTC. This translates into CASSQYPGTKETQYF.

This clonotype appeared a single time. The chain combines TRBV7-3 with TRBJ1-2; 9 bases line up with TRBD1. This CDR3 has 14 amino acids. Trimming at V came to 5 bases and at J to 9 bases, leaving 10 bases not matched to a gene. The germline V gene has CDR1 SGHTA and CDR2 FQGTGA. Written as DNA, the CDR3 is TGTGCCAGCAGCCCTCAGGGGACAGGGATCAGCTACACCTTC. Translating gives CASSPQGTGISYTF.

The J gene is TRBJ2-5, the V gene TRBV15, with 8 positions matching TRBD2. Per germline, CDR1 LNHNV and CDR2 YYDKDF (reference sequence). The CDR3 has 11 residues. CDR3: CATSGQETQYF. CDR3 sequence (DNA): TGTGCTACTAGCGGCCAAGAGACCCAGTACTTC.

The V call is TRBV29-1, the J call TRBJ1-1; D gene uncertain. Germline assignment: CDR1 SQVTM and CDR2 ANQGSEA. The ends were cut back, 6 bases at V and 5 bases at J, with 10 bases in the middle. This CDR3 is 11 amino acids long. CDR3 sequence: CSVLPWTEAFF. Here the CDR3 DNA reads TGCAGCGTACTCCCGTGGACTGAAGCTTTCTTT.

The V call is TRBV5-1, the J call TRBJ1-5; no reliable D call. This CDR3 region has 13 residues. Germline CDR1 SGHRS, CDR2 YFSETQ. Trimming stripped 0 bases from V and 14 bases from J, with 15 bases between. CDR3 sequence: CASSLERSPYEHF. The CDR3 DNA reads TGCGCCAGCAGCTTGGAGCGGAGTCCCTACGAGCATTTT.

This CDR3 is CATSALGTDTQYF. Written as DNA, the CDR3 is TGTGCCACCAGTGCCCTCGGGACAGATACGCAGTATTTT. This chain connects TRBV24-1 to TRBJ2-3; D remains ambiguous. Germline V gene data show CDR1 as KGHDR and CDR2 as SFDVKD. Trimming left V 5 bases short and J 3 bases short, with 8 bases between. The length of the CDR3 is 13 residues.

This clonotype was seen many times. The chain links TRBV20-1 to TRBJ1-4; tentatively, D is TRBD1 (6 bases). The CDR3 spans 15 residues. Germline CDR1 is DFQATT and CDR2 is SNEGSKA (reference sequence). Trimming stripped 5 bases from V and 5 bases from J, with 18 bases between. The DNA of the CDR3 is TGCAGTGCTCCACCCGGACAGCCTGAGAATGAAAAACTGTTTTTT. Translating gives CSAPPGQPENEKLFF.

The rearrangement links TRBV30 to TRBJ1-1, with D tentatively TRBD1 (5 bases). This CDR3 comprises 13 residues. The germline V and J ends were trimmed by 3 bases and 4 bases, with 12 bases remaining between them. CDR1 and CDR2 (germline): GTSNPN, SVGIG (reference sequence). As DNA, the CDR3 is TGTGCCTGGAGCCGGGGCCGGGGCACTGAAGCTTTCTTT. It yields the protein CAWSRGRGTEAFF.